This TCR beta chain originates from a study of blood T cell repertoires in COVID-19. Turning to the study itself: Nucleic acid was either cDNA or gDNA, and it came from T cells, B-cell-depleted T cells, or PBMCs.

Authors' data handling: By means of reference gene primer amplification, nucleated cell counts were estimated. Generated by immunoSEQ multiplex PCR, the TCRdb table keeps only in-frame clones and is missing some. Clonal size and the V and J genes are those of that table, whereas D and trimming came from the DNA. The repertoire includes more than 90,000 clones, over 80% of them detected once, and roughly 0.89% sits in the top ten. Trimming removed 3 bases from V and 9 bases from J, with 18 bases in between. The CDR3 runs to 14 residues. Germline V gene sequence: CDR1 MNHNS, CDR2 SASEGT. The chain combines TRBV6-1 with TRBJ2-7; D unresolved. This TCR came from a woman aged 70-85 years with acute or convalescent COVID-19. The sequenced sample was peripheral blood. The CDR3 DNA reads TGTGCCAGCAGTGAGGCCCCGTTTACCGCCGCGCAGTACTTC. This translates into CASSEAPFTAAQYF.